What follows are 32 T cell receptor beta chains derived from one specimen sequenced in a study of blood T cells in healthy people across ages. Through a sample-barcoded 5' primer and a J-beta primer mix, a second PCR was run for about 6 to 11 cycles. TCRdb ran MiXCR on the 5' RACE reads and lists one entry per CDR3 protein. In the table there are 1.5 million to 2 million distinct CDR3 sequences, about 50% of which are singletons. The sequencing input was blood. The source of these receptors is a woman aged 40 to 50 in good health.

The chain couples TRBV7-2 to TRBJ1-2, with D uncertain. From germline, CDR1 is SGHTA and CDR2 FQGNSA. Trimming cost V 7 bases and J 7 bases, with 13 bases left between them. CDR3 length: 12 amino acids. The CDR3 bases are TGTGCCAGCACCAACCCCCCCAGTGGCTACACCTTC. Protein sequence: CASTNPPSGYTF.

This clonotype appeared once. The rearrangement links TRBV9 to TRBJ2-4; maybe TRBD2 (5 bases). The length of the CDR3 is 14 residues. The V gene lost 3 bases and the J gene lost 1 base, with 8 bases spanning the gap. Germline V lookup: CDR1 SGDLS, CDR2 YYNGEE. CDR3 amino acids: CASSGTFAKNIQYF. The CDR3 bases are TGTGCCAGCAGCGGGACTTTTGCCAAAAACATTCAGTACTTC.

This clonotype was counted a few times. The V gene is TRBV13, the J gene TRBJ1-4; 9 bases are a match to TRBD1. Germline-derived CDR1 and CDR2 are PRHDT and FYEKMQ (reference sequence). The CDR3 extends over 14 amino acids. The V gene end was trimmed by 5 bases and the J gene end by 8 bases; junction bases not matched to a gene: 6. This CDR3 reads CASSRGQGGEKLFF. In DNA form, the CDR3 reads TGTGCCAGCAGCCGGGGACAGGGAGGGGAAAAACTGTTTTTT. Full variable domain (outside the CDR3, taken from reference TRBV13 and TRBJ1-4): AAGVIQSPRHLIKEKRETATLKCYPIPRHDTVYWYQQGPGQDPQFLISFYEKMQSDKGSIPDRFSAQQFSDYHSELNMSSLELGDSALYFCASSRGQGGEKLFFGSGTQLSVL.

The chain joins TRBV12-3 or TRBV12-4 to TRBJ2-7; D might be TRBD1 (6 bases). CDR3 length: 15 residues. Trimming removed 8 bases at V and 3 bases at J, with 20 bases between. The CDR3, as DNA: TGTGCCAGCCGACCTCCGGGACATATGATCTACGAGCAGTACTTC. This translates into CASRPPGHMIYEQYF.

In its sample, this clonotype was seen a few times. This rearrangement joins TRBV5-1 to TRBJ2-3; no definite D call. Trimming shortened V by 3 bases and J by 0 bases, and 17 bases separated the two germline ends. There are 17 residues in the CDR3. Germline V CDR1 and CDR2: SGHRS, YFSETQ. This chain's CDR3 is CASSCVEKGPSTDTQYF. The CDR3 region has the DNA TGCGCCAGCAGCTGTGTTGAGAAAGGGCCTAGCACAGATACGCAGTATTTT.

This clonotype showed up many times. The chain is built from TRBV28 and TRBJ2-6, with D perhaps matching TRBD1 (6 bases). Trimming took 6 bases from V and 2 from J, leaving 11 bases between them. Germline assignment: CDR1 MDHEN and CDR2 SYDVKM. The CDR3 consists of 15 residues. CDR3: CASSSTGTGANVLTF. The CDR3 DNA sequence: TGTGCCAGCAGCTCTACAGGGACTGGGGCCAACGTCCTGACTTTC.

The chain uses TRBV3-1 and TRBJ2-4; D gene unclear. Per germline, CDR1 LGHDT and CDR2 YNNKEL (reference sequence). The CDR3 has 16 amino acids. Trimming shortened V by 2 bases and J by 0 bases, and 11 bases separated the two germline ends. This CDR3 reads CASSQFLNLAKNIQYF. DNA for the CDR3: TGTGCCAGCAGCCAATTCTTGAATCTAGCCAAAAACATTCAGTACTTC.

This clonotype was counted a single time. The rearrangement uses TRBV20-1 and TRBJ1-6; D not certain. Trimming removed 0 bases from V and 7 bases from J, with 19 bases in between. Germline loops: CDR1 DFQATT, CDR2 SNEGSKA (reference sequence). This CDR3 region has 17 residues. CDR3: CSARDSRHSKGNSPLHF. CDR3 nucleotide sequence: TGCAGTGCTAGAGATTCGCGACACTCAAAGGGCAATTCACCCCTCCACTTT.

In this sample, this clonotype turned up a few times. In nucleotides, the CDR3 is TGTGCCAGCAGTCAACGACTAGTACACAATGAGCAGTTCTTC. This sequence encodes CASSQRLVHNEQFF. The chain couples TRBV6-2 or TRBV6-3 to TRBJ2-1; TRBD2 might be the D (6 bases). CDR3 length equals 14 residues. The V gene lost 5 bases and the J gene lost 5 bases, with 13 bases spanning the gap. Germline assignment: CDR1 MNHEY and CDR2 SVGEGT.

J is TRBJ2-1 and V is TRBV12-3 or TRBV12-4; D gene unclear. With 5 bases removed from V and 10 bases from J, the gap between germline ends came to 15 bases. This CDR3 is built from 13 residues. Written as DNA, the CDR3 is TGTGCCAGCAGTCCGAAGTTGACGCGGGAGCAGTTCTTC. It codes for CASSPKLTREQFF.

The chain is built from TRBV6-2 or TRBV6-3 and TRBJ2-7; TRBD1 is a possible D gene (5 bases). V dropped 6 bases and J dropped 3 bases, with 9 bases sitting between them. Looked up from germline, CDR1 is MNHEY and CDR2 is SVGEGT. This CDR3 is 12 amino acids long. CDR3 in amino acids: CASRDRRYEQYF. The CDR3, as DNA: TGTGCCAGCAGAGACAGACGCTACGAGCAGTACTTC.

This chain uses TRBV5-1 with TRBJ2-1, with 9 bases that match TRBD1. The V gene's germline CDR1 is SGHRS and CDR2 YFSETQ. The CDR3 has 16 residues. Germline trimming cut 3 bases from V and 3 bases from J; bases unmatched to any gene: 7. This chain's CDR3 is CASSWGTGTYYNEQFF. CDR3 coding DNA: TGCGCCAGCAGCTGGGGGACAGGGACCTACTACAATGAGCAGTTCTTC.

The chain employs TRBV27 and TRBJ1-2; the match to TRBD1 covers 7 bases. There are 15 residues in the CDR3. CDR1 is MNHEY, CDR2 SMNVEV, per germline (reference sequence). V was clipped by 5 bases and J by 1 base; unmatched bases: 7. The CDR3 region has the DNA TGTGCCAGCAGTCATAGGACAGGAGATAACTATGGCTACACCTTC. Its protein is CASSHRTGDNYGYTF.

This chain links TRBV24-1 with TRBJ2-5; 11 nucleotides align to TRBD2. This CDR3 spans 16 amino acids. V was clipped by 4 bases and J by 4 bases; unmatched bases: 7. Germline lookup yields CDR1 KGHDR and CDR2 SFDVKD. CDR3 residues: CATSDPRGTSGETQYF. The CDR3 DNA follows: TGTGCCACCAGTGACCCCCGGGGGACTAGCGGAGAGACCCAGTACTTC.

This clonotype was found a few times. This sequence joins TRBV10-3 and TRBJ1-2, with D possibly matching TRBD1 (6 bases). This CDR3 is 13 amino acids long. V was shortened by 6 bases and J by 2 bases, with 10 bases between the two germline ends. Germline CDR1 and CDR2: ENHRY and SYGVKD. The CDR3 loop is CAIRHGQNYGYTF. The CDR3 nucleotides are TGTGCCATCAGGCACGGACAGAACTATGGCTACACCTTC.

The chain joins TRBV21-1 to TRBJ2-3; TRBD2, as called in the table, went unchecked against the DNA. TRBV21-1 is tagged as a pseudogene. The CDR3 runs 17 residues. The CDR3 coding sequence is TGTGCCAGCAGCAAAGTCCGTCGGGAGTCCCCCACAGATACGCAGTATTTT. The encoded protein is CASSKVRRESPTDTQYF.

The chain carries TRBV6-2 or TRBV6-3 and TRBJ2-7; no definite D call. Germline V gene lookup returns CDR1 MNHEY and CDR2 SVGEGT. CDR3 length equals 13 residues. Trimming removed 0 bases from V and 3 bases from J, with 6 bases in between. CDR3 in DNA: TGTGCCAGCAGTTACTCCCAGATCTACGAGCAGTACTTC. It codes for CASSYSQIYEQYF.

The CDR3 reads CASGRGSTGTQYF. The DNA of the CDR3 is TGTGCTAGTGGTCGGGGGTCGACTGGTACGCAGTATTTT. V usage is TRBV12-5 and J usage is TRBJ2-3, with a possible D match to TRBD2 (6 bases). Trimming removed 5 bases at V and 8 bases at J, with 14 bases between. The CDR3 runs 13 residues. CDR1 is LGHNT and CDR2 is FRNRAP in the germline V gene. Full variable domain (remainder filled in from reference TRBV12-5 and TRBJ2-3): DARVTQTPRHKVTEMGQEVTMRCQPILGHNTVFWYRQTMMQGLELLAYFRNRAPLDDSGMPKDRFSAEMPDATLATLKIQPSEPRDSAVYFCASGRGSTGTQYFGPGTRLTVL.

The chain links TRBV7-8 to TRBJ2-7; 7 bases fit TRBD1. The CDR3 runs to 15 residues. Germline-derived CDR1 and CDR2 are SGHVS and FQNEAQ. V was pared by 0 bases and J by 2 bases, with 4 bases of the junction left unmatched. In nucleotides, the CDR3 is TGTGCCAGCAGCTTAGCCGGGACAGACACCTACGAGCAGTACTTC. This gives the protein CASSLAGTDTYEQYF.

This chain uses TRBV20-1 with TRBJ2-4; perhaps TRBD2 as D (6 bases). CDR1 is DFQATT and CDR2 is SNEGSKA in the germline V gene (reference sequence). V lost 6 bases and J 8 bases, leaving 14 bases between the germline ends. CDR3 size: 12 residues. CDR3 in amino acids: CSAAAGGDIQYF. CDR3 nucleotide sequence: TGCAGTGCCGCAGCGGGCGGGGACATTCAGTACTTC.

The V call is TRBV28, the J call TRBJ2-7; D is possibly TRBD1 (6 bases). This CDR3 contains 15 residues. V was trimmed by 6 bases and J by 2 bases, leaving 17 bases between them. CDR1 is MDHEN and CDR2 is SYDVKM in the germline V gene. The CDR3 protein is CASRSGATGAYEQYF. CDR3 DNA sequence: TGTGCCAGCAGATCAGGGGCAACAGGTGCCTACGAGCAGTACTTC.

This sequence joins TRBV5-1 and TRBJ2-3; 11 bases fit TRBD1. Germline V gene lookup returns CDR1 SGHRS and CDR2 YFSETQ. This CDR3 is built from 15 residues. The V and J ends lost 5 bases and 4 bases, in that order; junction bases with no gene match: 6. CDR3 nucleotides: TGCGCCAGCAGGCCCCTGGACAGGGGGCCAGATACGCAGTATTTT. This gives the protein CASRPLDRGPDTQYF. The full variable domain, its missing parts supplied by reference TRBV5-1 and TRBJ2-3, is KAGVTQTPRYLIKTRGQQVTLSCSPISGHRSVSWYQQTPGQGLQFLFEYFSETQRNKGNFPGRFSGRQFSNSRSEMNVSTLELGDSALYLCASRPLDRGPDTQYFGPGTRLTVL.

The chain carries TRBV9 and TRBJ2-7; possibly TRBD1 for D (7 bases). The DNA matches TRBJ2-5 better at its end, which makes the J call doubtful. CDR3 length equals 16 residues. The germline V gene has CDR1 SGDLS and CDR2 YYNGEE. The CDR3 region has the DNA TGTGCCAGCAGCGGGTCAATGACAGGGAGGAGGGAGACCCAGTACTTC. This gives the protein CASSGSMTGRRETQYF.

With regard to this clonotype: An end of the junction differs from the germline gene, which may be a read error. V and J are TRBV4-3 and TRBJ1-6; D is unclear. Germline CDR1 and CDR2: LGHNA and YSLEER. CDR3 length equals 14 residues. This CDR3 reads CASSQGGNNSPLPF. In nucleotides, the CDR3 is TGCGCCAGCAGCCAGGGTGGGAATAATTCACCCCTCCCCTTT.

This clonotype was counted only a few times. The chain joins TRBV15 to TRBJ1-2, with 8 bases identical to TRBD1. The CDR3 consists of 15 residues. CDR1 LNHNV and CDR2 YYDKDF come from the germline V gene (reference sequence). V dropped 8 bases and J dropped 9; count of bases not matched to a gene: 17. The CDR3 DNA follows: TGTGCCACCGACAGGACAGGGATCCGTCTTATTAGCTACACCTTC. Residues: CATDRTGIRLISYTF.

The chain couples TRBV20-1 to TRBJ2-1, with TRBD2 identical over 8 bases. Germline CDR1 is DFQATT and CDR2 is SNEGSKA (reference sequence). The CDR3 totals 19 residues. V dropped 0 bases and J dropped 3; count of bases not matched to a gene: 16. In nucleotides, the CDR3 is TGCAGTGCTAGAGAAAGCGGAGAAAGGCGGGGGGCCGACTACAATGAGCAGTTCTTC. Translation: CSARESGERRGADYNEQFF.

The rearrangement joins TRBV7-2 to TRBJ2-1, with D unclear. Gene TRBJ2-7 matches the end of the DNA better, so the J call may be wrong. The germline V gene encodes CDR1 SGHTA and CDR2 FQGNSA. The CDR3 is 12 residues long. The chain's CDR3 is CASSVQNNEQYF. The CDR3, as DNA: TGTGCCAGCAGCGTCCAGAACAATGAGCAGTACTTC.

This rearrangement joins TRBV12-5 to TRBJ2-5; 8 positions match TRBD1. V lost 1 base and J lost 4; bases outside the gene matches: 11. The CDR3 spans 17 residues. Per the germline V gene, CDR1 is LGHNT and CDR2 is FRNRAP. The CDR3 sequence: CASGLDPRTGNRETQYF. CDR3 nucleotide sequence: TGTGCTAGTGGTTTGGACCCTAGGACAGGGAATCGAGAGACCCAGTACTTC.

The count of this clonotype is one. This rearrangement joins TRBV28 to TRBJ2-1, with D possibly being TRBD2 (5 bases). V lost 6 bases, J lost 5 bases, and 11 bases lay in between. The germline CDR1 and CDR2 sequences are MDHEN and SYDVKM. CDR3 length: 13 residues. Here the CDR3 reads CASRSTTDNEQFF. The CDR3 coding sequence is TGTGCCAGCAGGTCGACTACCGACAATGAGCAGTTCTTC.

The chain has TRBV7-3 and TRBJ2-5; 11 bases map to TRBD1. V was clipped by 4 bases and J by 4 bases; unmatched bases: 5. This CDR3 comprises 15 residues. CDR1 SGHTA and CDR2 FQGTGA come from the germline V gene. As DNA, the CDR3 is TGTGCCAGCAGCTCCTCGGGACAGGGGGGAGAGACCCAGTACTTC. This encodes CASSSSGQGGETQYF.

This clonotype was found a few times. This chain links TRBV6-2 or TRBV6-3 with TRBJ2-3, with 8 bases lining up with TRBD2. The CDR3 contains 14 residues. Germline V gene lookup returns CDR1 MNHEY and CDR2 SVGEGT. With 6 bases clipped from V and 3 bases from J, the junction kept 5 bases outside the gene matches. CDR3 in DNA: TGTGCCAGCAGACACGGGGGGGCAACAGATACGCAGTATTTT. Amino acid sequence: CASRHGGATDTQYF.

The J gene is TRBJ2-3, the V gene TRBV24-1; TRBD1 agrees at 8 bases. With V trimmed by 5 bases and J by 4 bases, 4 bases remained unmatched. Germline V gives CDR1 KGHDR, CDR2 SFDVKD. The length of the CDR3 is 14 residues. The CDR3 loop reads CATSGQGPADTQYF. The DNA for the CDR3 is TGTGCCACCAGTGGACAGGGGCCGGCAGATACGCAGTATTTT.